What follows describes a single T cell receptor beta chain. The antigen remains unidentified. The sample comes from a study of PD-1 blockade in classical Hodgkin lymphoma. General study results and limits: Complete responders' baseline diversity resembled that of newly diagnosed patients. What drove the repertoire differences, possibly disease activity or prior therapy, has not been defined.

The protocol was immunoSEQ multiplex PCR, while the TCRdb copy is restricted to in-frame clones and leaves out a portion. The profile shows 35,000 to 55,000 clones, approximately 79% of them singletons. Germline lookup yields CDR1 LGHNT and CDR2 FRNRAP. The CDR3 is made up of 15 amino acids. The junction had 5 bases not matched to a gene; V was cut back by 1 base and J by 5 bases. Relapse was seen in all patients after autologous stem cell transplantation, and brentuximab vedotin exposure was variable. Reported best responses ranged across complete response, partial response or progressive disease. The chain links TRBV12-5 to TRBJ1-2, with 9 bases lining up with TRBD1. This sample comprised peripheral blood mononuclear cells (PBMCs), obtained before the second cycle of nivolumab. This receptor was taken from a human donor with classical Hodgkin lymphoma. CDR3 sequence (DNA): TGTGCTAGTGGTTTGGGAGGACAGGGGCGGTATGGCTACACCTTC. Translating it yields CASGLGGQGRYGYTF.